What follows are 24 T cell receptor beta chains derived from one specimen sequenced in a study of cytomegalovirus exposure and HLA in healthy donors. PCR primers comprised 60 Vbeta and 13 Jbeta primers. Clones were sequenced by immunoSEQ multiplex PCR, and TCRdb holds only the in-frame ones, with some missing. The sample lists 150,000 or so clones, approximately 80% seen once, with roughly 4.2% in the top ten. Sample: PBMCs. The receptors originated from a male donor in good health and CMV-seropositive.

The chain combines TRBV14 with TRBJ2-5; a possible D gene is TRBD1 (7 bases). The CDR3 is made up of 16 amino acids. The germline V gene encodes CDR1 SGHDN and CDR2 FVKESK. V lost 3 bases and J 4 bases, leaving 18 bases between the germline ends. CDR3 region: CASSHSGGSVRETQYF. The CDR3 nucleotides are TGTGCCAGCAGCCATTCAGGGGGGTCGGTACGAGAGACCCAGTACTTC.

This chain links TRBV29-1 with TRBJ2-7; 12 nucleotides match TRBD1. The CDR3 has 17 residues. The ends lost 5 bases at V and 3 bases at J; junction bases unmatched: 14. CDR1 is SQVTM, CDR2 ANQGSEA, per germline. CDR3 coding DNA: TGCAGCGTTACTACCGGGACAGGGGGCCATAGGCGCTACGAGCAGTACTTC. Protein sequence: CSVTTGTGGHRRYEQYF.

V is TRBV18 and J is TRBJ1-1; D might be TRBD1 (6 bases). The CDR3 consists of 11 residues. Germline loops: CDR1 KGHSH, CDR2 LQKENI. V was trimmed by 4 bases and J by 11 bases, leaving 11 bases between them. The CDR3 sequence: CASSLGGRAFF. CDR3 DNA sequence: TGTGCCAGCTCACTAGGGGGACGTGCTTTCTTT.

The chain recombines TRBV30 with TRBJ2-5; D is possibly TRBD1 (6 bases). The germline gives CDR1 GTSNPN, CDR2 SVGIG (reference sequence). CDR3 length: 14 residues. The V gene lost 0 bases and the J gene lost 4 bases, with 12 bases spanning the gap. The chain's CDR3 is CAWSVGTGIETQYF. The CDR3 coding sequence is TGTGCCTGGAGTGTAGGTACAGGGATAGAGACCCAGTACTTC.

Only a few counts were recorded for this clone. The V and J genes are TRBV5-4 and TRBJ2-5, with 7 bases that match TRBD1. From germline, CDR1 is SGHNT and CDR2 YYREEE (reference sequence). The V and J ends lost 4 bases and 4 bases, in that order; junction bases with no gene match: 4. The CDR3 covers 13 residues. In DNA, the CDR3 is TGTGCCAGCAGCGACAGGGTGGGAGAGACCCAGTACTTC. Residues: CASSDRVGETQYF.

The genes are TRBV27 and TRBJ1-4, with a tentative D call TRBD1 (6 bases). Per germline, CDR1 MNHEY and CDR2 SMNVEV (reference sequence). V lost 5 bases, J lost 0 bases, and 13 bases lay in between. The CDR3 totals 16 residues. CDR3 sequence reads: CASSPRDTTTNEKLFF. The DNA for the CDR3 is TGTGCCAGCAGTCCGAGGGACACAACAACTAATGAAAAACTGTTTTTT.

The genes are TRBV27 and TRBJ2-2, with a tentative D call TRBD1 (6 bases). Trimming shortened V by 0 bases and J by 7 bases, and 12 bases separated the two germline ends. Germline CDR1 and CDR2: MNHEY and SMNVEV (reference sequence). The CDR3 spans 15 residues. In DNA, the CDR3 is TGTGCCAGCAGTTTATCGATGGGGGCCGGCGGGGAGCTGTTTTTT. Residues: CASSLSMGAGGELFF.

This clone was recorded a few times. The CDR3 spells CASSISRGQPQHF. The CDR3, as DNA: TGTGCCAGTAGTATTTCCAGAGGGCAGCCCCAGCATTTT. The chain is built from TRBV19 and TRBJ1-5; no firm D call. V lost 3 bases, J lost 7 bases, and 10 bases lay in between. The CDR3 has 13 amino acids. The germline gives CDR1 LNHDA, CDR2 SQIVND (reference sequence).

V and J are TRBV7-9 and TRBJ2-7, with 7 bases fitting TRBD1. V gave up 6 bases and J gave up 2 bases; unmatched junction bases: 7. The CDR3 has 14 amino acids. Germline CDR1 SEHNR, CDR2 FQNEAQ (reference sequence). The CDR3 is CASSPRDSTYEQYF. The CDR3 nucleotides are TGTGCCAGCAGTCCCAGGGACAGCACCTACGAGCAGTACTTC. Using reference TRBV7-9 and TRBJ2-7 for the parts outside the CDR3, the full variable domain is DTGVSQNPRHKITKRGQNVTFRCDPISEHNRLYWYRQTLGQGPEFLTYFQNEAQLEKSRLLSDRFSAERPKGSFSTLEIQRTEQGDSAMYLCASSPRDSTYEQYFGPGTRLTVT.

The chain links TRBV7-8 to TRBJ2-7; possible D gene TRBD2, 6 bases. The germline gives CDR1 SGHVS, CDR2 FQNEAQ. V was clipped by 5 bases and J by 4 bases, with 18 bases between them. The CDR3 consists of 15 residues. CDR3 nucleotide sequence: TGTGCCAGCAGCGCACTAGCTTTGGGGTCATACGAGCAGTACTTC. As protein: CASSALALGSYEQYF.

This chain uses TRBV20-1 with TRBJ2-5, with D maybe TRBD2 (5 bases). Trimming took 8 bases from V and 5 from J, leaving 12 bases between them. This CDR3 has 11 residues. Germline assignment: CDR1 DFQATT and CDR2 SNEGSKA (reference sequence). The CDR3 DNA reads TGCAGTCTAGCAGGCGAGGAGACCCAGTACTTC. It translates to CSLAGEETQYF.

This clone appeared a single time. The V gene is TRBV11-3, the J gene TRBJ2-3, with 15 nucleotides matching TRBD2. The J segment lost 4 bases and the V segment lost 5 bases, leaving 4 bases of the junction unmatched. The CDR3 extends over 16 amino acids. Germline assignment: CDR1 SGHNT and CDR2 YENEEA. CDR3 residues: CASSPGLAGGPDTQYF. CDR3 bases: TGTGCCAGCAGCCCCGGACTAGCGGGAGGGCCAGATACGCAGTATTTT.

V and J are TRBV7-9 and TRBJ1-5; tentative D call: TRBD1 (6 bases). Deletions cut 5 bases from V and 6 bases from J, with 14 bases between. The germline V gene encodes CDR1 SEHNR and CDR2 FQNEAQ (reference sequence). CDR3 length: 14 amino acids. CDR3 sequence: CASSPGTSGQPQHF. The CDR3 region has the DNA TGTGCCAGCAGCCCCGGGACATCAGGTCAGCCCCAGCATTTT.

The chain links TRBV5-1 to TRBJ2-1; 8 bases line up with TRBD2. V trimming: 3 bases; J trimming: 7 bases; junction bases outside the gene matches: 9. CDR3 length: 15 residues. CDR1 SGHRS and CDR2 YFSETQ come from the germline V gene. The CDR3 DNA sequence: TGCGCCAGCAGCTACGATAGCGGGAACAGGAATGAGCAGTTCTTC. Protein sequence: CASSYDSGNRNEQFF.

The V and J genes are TRBV9 and TRBJ2-3; D remains ambiguous. The germline V gene has CDR1 SGDLS and CDR2 YYNGEE. Between the trimmed V and J ends, which lost 4 bases and 6 bases, there was a span of 15 bases. This CDR3 is 14 amino acids long. The CDR3 nucleotides read TGTGCCAGCAGCCCCCATACCCGCGCGGATACGCAGTATTTT. Translated: CASSPHTRADTQYF.

Concerning this clone: The junction differs from germline at one of its ends, possibly a read error. J is TRBJ1-2 and V is TRBV18, with D uncertain. CDR3 length equals 15 residues. Germline assignment: CDR1 KGHSH and CDR2 LQKENI. The CDR3 coding sequence is TGTGTCAGCTCACCAGGCGGGAGTTTTGGCTATGGCTACACCTTC. Translating gives CVSSPGGSFGYGYTF.

The rearrangement links TRBV10-3 to TRBJ1-1, with TRBD1 as a possible D gene (5 bases). The V and J ends lost 4 bases and 1 base respectively, with 10 bases between them. Germline values: CDR1 ENHRY, CDR2 SYGVKD. This CDR3 contains 14 residues. The CDR3 DNA reads TGTGCCATCAGTGCGAGACAGCCGAACACTGAAGCTTTCTTT. Amino acids: CAISARQPNTEAFF.

The chain uses TRBV7-9 and TRBJ2-7; TRBD1 matches 9 bases. Germline loops: CDR1 SEHNR, CDR2 FQNEAQ (reference sequence). The CDR3 sequence is 14 residues long. Trimming took 5 bases from V and 6 from J; bases not matched to a gene: 8. The chain's CDR3 is CASSPSGTGSEQYF. The CDR3 DNA sequence: TGTGCCAGCAGCCCGAGTGGGACAGGGTCCGAGCAGTACTTC.

The chain combines TRBV28 with TRBJ2-4; 10 bases agree with TRBD1. V shed 2 bases and J 11 bases; nucleotides not matched to a gene: 9. Looked up from germline, CDR1 is MDHEN and CDR2 is SYDVKM. The CDR3 is made up of 15 amino acids. The CDR3 DNA follows: TGTGCCAGCAGTTTAGTGAGGGACAGGGGATTTCTTCAGTACTTC. Amino acid sequence: CASSLVRDRGFLQYF.

V and J are TRBV11-2 and TRBJ1-2; D perhaps matches TRBD1 (5 bases). Deletions cut 3 bases from V and 6 bases from J, with 11 bases between. Germline values: CDR1 SGHAT, CDR2 FQNNGV. This CDR3 is built from 13 residues. The CDR3 sequence is CASSFKGLHGYTF. Here the CDR3 DNA reads TGTGCCAGCAGCTTTAAGGGGCTTCATGGCTACACCTTC.

In DNA form, the CDR3 reads TGTGCCAGCAGTTTGCAGGGGAACTATGGCTACACCTTC. Protein product: CASSLQGNYGYTF. V gene TRBV27 combines with J gene TRBJ1-2, with a tentative D call TRBD1 (6 bases). Germline V gene sequence: CDR1 MNHEY, CDR2 SMNVEV (reference sequence). V was shortened by 3 bases and J by 2 bases, with 7 bases between the two germline ends. The CDR3 has 13 residues.

Judged by abundance, this clone is medium-sized. J is TRBJ2-2 and V is TRBV15, with 10 bases matching TRBD1. Germline V gene data show CDR1 as LNHNV and CDR2 as YYDKDF (reference sequence). This CDR3 comprises 20 residues. Trimming at V came to 0 bases and at J to 6 bases, leaving 16 bases not matched to a gene. The CDR3 region has the DNA TGTGCCACCAGCAGAGATTTAATAGGGACAGGGGAAGGAGGGGCCGGGGAGCTGTTTTTT. It codes for CATSRDLIGTGEGGAGELFF.

CDR3: CASSLWDRGQRNTYEQYF. In DNA form, the CDR3 reads TGTGCCAGCAGTTTGTGGGACAGGGGGCAAAGAAATACCTACGAGCAGTACTTC. The chain combines TRBV28 with TRBJ2-7; TRBD1 agrees at 12 bases. CDR1 is MDHEN and CDR2 is SYDVKM in the germline V gene. The CDR3 totals 18 residues. With 3 bases clipped from V and 2 bases from J, the junction kept 11 bases outside the gene matches.

CDR3 residues: CASSPTRGFGTDTQYF. The DNA of the CDR3 is TGTGCCAGCAGCCCTACCAGAGGGTTTGGCACAGATACGCAGTATTTT. The J gene is TRBJ2-3, the V gene TRBV9, with D perhaps matching TRBD2 (5 bases). Looked up from germline, CDR1 is SGDLS and CDR2 is YYNGEE. The CDR3 loop spans 16 amino acids. Trimming removed 4 bases at V and 1 base at J, with 16 bases between.